Listed below are T cell receptor beta chains from one sample, sequenced in a study of Ad26.COV2.S vaccination and SARS-CoV-2 variants. Generated by immunoSEQ multiplex PCR, the TCRdb table keeps only in-frame clones and is missing some. The sample gives hundreds of thousands of clones, roughly 84% of which show up once; roughly 3.1% is in the top ten. Here the sequenced sample was peripheral blood, taken in a trial of Ad26.COV2.S vaccine versus placebo. The receptor set was obtained from a person between 18 and 60 years old who received the Ad26.COV2.S COVID-19 vaccine or a placebo. Both conserved end residues are part of each CDR3. Fields, in order: clone size, J gene, V gene, CDR3 length, D gene, CDR3 DNA, CDR3 protein. The D gene is left open where the match is weak. The size field is filled for only some rows; it gives once, few, many or a size class.

clone_size: NA
j_call: TRBJ2-7
v_call: TRBV15
cdr3_length: 13
d_call: NA
cdr3_nt: TGTGCCACCAGCACCGGGACAAGCTACGAGCAGTACTTC
cdr3_aa: CATSTGTSYEQYF

clone_size: NA
j_call: TRBJ1-5
v_call: TRBV6-2/TRBV6-3
cdr3_length: 17
d_call: NA
cdr3_nt: TGTGCCAGCAGTTACCCCAGAGACCGCCGAGGCGATCAGCCCCAGCATTTT
cdr3_aa: CASSYPRDRRGDQPQHF

clone_size: NA
j_call: TRBJ1-1
v_call: TRBV5-1
cdr3_length: 15
d_call: NA
cdr3_nt: TGCGCCAGCAGCCCCGGGGGGGGGCGGAACACTGAAGCTTTCTTT
cdr3_aa: CASSPGGGRNTEAFF

clone_size: NA
j_call: TRBJ2-3
v_call: TRBV7-2
cdr3_length: 18
d_call: NA
cdr3_nt: TGTGCCAGCAGCCCAAGAGCTTACTCGGACCGAATCACAGATACGCAGTATTTT
cdr3_aa: CASSPRAYSDRITDTQYF

clone_size: NA
j_call: TRBJ1-5
v_call: TRBV6-6
cdr3_length: 12
d_call: NA
cdr3_nt: TGTGCCAGTGGACGGAACGATCAGCCCCAGCATTTT
cdr3_aa: CASGRNDQPQHF

clone_size: few
j_call: TRBJ2-3
v_call: TRBV6-5
cdr3_length: 13
d_call: NA
cdr3_nt: TGTGCCAGCAGTAAGGCAAGTCTTAATACGCAGTATTTT
cdr3_aa: CASSKASLNTQYF

clone_size: NA
j_call: TRBJ1-6
v_call: TRBV9
cdr3_length: 17
d_call: NA
cdr3_nt: TGTGCCAGCAGCGTCGGGGGAAGGGGGACCCTAAATTCACCCCTCCACTTT
cdr3_aa: CASSVGGRGTLNSPLHF

clone_size: NA
j_call: TRBJ2-7
v_call: TRBV5-4
cdr3_length: 13
d_call: NA
cdr3_nt: TGTGCCGGGGAAGAATGGGGATCCTACGAGCAGTACTTC
cdr3_aa: CAGEEWGSYEQYF

clone_size: once
j_call: TRBJ2-7
v_call: TRBV13
cdr3_length: 18
d_call: NA
cdr3_nt: TGTGCCAGCAGCTTAGGCCTTGATCTCGGGTCAGGGGCCTACGAGCAGTACTTC
cdr3_aa: CASSLGLDLGSGAYEQYF

clone_size: once
j_call: TRBJ1-2
v_call: TRBV19
cdr3_length: 15
d_call: NA
cdr3_nt: TGTGCCAGTAGTCTTCTCCCTGGGGTTAACTATGGCTACACCTTC
cdr3_aa: CASSLLPGVNYGYTF

clone_size: NA
j_call: TRBJ1-2
v_call: TRBV6-5
cdr3_length: 14
d_call: TRBD1
cdr3_nt: TGTGCCAGCAGTTATAGGACAGGGGGCTATGGCTACACCTTC
cdr3_aa: CASSYRTGGYGYTF

clone_size: NA
j_call: TRBJ1-1
v_call: TRBV6-5
cdr3_length: 11
d_call: NA
cdr3_nt: TGTGCCAGCCGCGGCAACACTGAAGCTTTCTTT
cdr3_aa: CASRGNTEAFF

clone_size: NA
j_call: TRBJ1-3
v_call: TRBV9
cdr3_length: 14
d_call: NA
cdr3_nt: TGTGCCAGCAGCACTCATACCTCTGGAAACACCATATATTTT
cdr3_aa: CASSTHTSGNTIYF

clone_size: NA
j_call: TRBJ2-7
v_call: TRBV5-6
cdr3_length: 12
d_call: NA
cdr3_nt: TGTGCCAGCAGCCTCCTGGAGGGGGCAGAAGACTTC
cdr3_aa: CASSLLEGAEDF

clone_size: NA
j_call: TRBJ2-1
v_call: TRBV11-2
cdr3_length: 19
d_call: NA
cdr3_nt: TGTGCCAGCAGAACAGGGGGGCTAGCGGAGCCGAGCTCCTACAATGAGCAGTTCTTC
cdr3_aa: CASRTGGLAEPSSYNEQFF

clone_size: NA
j_call: TRBJ2-7
v_call: TRBV10-3
cdr3_length: 14
d_call: TRBD2
cdr3_nt: TGTGCCGCCGCCACGCGGGGGGCCTCCTACGAGCAGTACTTC
cdr3_aa: CAAATRGASYEQYF

clone_size: once
j_call: TRBJ2-1
v_call: TRBV14
cdr3_length: 14
d_call: NA
cdr3_nt: TGTGCCAGCAGCCAGACAGGTAGGGGTATCGAGCAGTTCTTC
cdr3_aa: CASSQTGRGIEQFF

clone_size: NA
j_call: TRBJ2-5
v_call: TRBV6-5
cdr3_length: 14
d_call: TRBD2
cdr3_nt: TGTGCCAGCAGTTACCGGACTAGCCGGGAGACCCAGTACTTC
cdr3_aa: CASSYRTSRETQYF

clone_size: once
j_call: TRBJ1-4
v_call: TRBV7-9
cdr3_length: 13
d_call: NA
cdr3_nt: TGTGCCAGCATGGGGGGATTTGAAGAAAAACTGTTTTTT
cdr3_aa: CASMGGFEEKLFF

clone_size: NA
j_call: TRBJ2-1
v_call: TRBV7-8
cdr3_length: 16
d_call: TRBD1
cdr3_nt: TGTGCCAGCAGCTTACTCCCGGGACAGGGTATATACGAGCAGTTCTTC
cdr3_aa: CASSLLPGQGIYEQFF

clone_size: NA
j_call: TRBJ2-1
v_call: TRBV18
cdr3_length: 12
d_call: NA
cdr3_nt: TGTGCCAGCTCCCCAGGACCCGAGGAGCAGTTCTTC
cdr3_aa: CASSPGPEEQFF